This T cell receptor (beta chain) originates from a study of identical twins. Study-level points and caveats: Conclusions leaned on cross-sectional statistical analysis and did not track the same donors over time.

TCRdb re-derived calls from the 5' RACE reads in MiXCR, one entry per CDR3 protein. The sample has 200,000 to 250,000 distinct CDR3 sequences, roughly 7.5% seen once. About this clonotype: Its antigen is still unknown.

Germline CDR1 is SGHAT and CDR2 is FQDESV (reference sequence). This CDR3 spans 17 amino acids. Trimming removed 1 base from V and 2 bases from J; junction bases left unmatched: 5. The same sample was also studied in work on yellow fever vaccine responses in identical twins. That work contributes: Reportedly, twins showed a vaccine T cell response that looked partly convergent and partly personalized.

The chain is built from TRBV11-1 and TRBJ2-7; 13 bases fit TRBD2. This TCR was recovered from a woman under 30 in good health. The sequenced sample was memory (CD45RO+) T cells sorted from blood. The CDR3 nucleotides are TGTGCCAGCAGCTTAGACAGGACTAGCGGGAGAGCCTACGAGCAGTACTTC. Residues: CASSLDRTSGRAYEQYF.